This T cell receptor (beta chain) is from a study of vaccination and CD4 T cells after COVID-19 (dated by TCRdb to 2021 to 2024). Background for the entire study: Convalescent patients had a positive SARS-CoV-2 result on nasal swab PCR, and of these patients, several had mild disease and one had severe disease. In under twelve COVID-19 convalescent patients and a few infection-naive healthy vaccine recipients, researchers compared the spike-specific CD4+ TCR repertoire from before mRNA vaccination with the repertoire from after. Control cultures used a CEFX viral epitope pool as positive control, an HIV-1 Nef peptide pool as negative control, or no peptide. The convalescent cohort comprised six males and four females, including two Hispanic individuals, seven Caucasians, two Asians and one multiracial person. Two doses of either the Pfizer-BioNTech BNT162b2 vaccine (n=8) or the Moderna mRNA-1273 vaccine (n=2) were administered to participants. Post-COVID blood samples from convalescent patients were collected a median of roughly 100 days after diagnosis, with a range of about 35 to 161 days. The cultures were stimulated with overlapping spike peptide pools from SARS-CoV-2 and from the common cold coronaviruses HCoV-NL63, HCoV-OC43 and HCoV-229E. Post-vaccine blood samples were collected a median of about 72 days after the second vaccine dose, ranging from about 13 to 250 days. Overall results and qualifications from the work: The median number of SARS-CoV-2-reactive clonotypes rose from 20 to 25 after infection to 30 to 45 after vaccination, but the change was not significant. In convalescent patients, nearly all vaccine-specific clones (304 of 307) were found to be mono-reactive for SARS-CoV-2 spike rather than cross-reactive with common cold coronaviruses. Only a relatively small number of convalescent patients were included in the study, and early timepoints following natural infection were not analyzed. In convalescent patients, a median around 89% of post-vaccine SARS-CoV-2-reactive clones were detected only after vaccination, suggesting vaccine-specific priming.

Receptor libraries were prepared by PCR. TCR sequencing of DNA from cultured CD4+ T cells used the Oncomine TCR Beta short-read assay at the Johns Hopkins FTIC core. Genomic DNA was extracted from the cultured CD4+ T cells with the QIAamp micro DNA kit. Oncomine TCR Beta libraries from cultured CD4+ T cells were pooled using unique dual indexes and sequenced on an Illumina iSeq 100. The study's own analysis went as follows. Non-productive sequences were removed, and CDR3s not starting with C, not ending with F or W, or shorter than 7 amino acids were discarded. Antigen-specific clonotypes were identified with the MANAFEST web application by comparing peptide-stimulated wells with reference and other culture wells. Positive clones required FDR below 0.05, an odds ratio above 5, and productive frequency above 0.1% in at least two of three replicate wells. A clonotype was classed as cross-reactive if the clonotype showed significant expansion both in SARS-CoV-2 spike wells and in at least one common cold coronavirus spike condition. Similarity between CDR3 sequences was evaluated in R version 3.6.1 using Levenshtein distances (stringdist) and unrooted phylogenetic trees (ape). In-frame beta chains were kept once TCRdb had trimmed the public reads at Q25 with fastp and called clones with MiXCR. Rows are unified per CDR3 protein, each entry keeping the most common DNA and genes. The V and J calls and clone size are TCRdb's, not the authors'. This sample has some 15,000 distinct CDR3 sequences in its table, and 52% of those were observed once. More than 12% of the sample is in the top ten clones.

The meaning of the sample's treatment or condition label: roughly 10-day PBMC culture with coronavirus spike peptide pools or control peptides (ViraFEST assay). The ViraFEST assay was used in the study, in which antigen-specific T cells were expanded with peptide pools and expanded clonotypes were subsequently identified by TCR sequencing. Positive SARS-CoV-2 PCR tests in the convalescent patients dated from March to December 2020, before Alpha, Beta and Delta variants emerged in the United States. Each well held 2 million to 2.5 million PBMCs cultured with around 10 ug/ml peptide pools in IMDM containing around 5.5% human AB serum and approximately 10 IU/ml IL-2. Half of the culture medium was replaced with fresh IL-2-containing medium on days 3 and 7. Once the cells had been in culture for roughly 10 days, the EasySep CD4+ T cell isolation kit was used to isolate CD4+ T cells by negative selection. Ficoll-Paque Plus gradient centrifugation was used to isolate PBMCs from whole blood, and the isolated PBMCs were then either used fresh or cryopreserved at -140C. Each culture condition was generally run in triplicate wells.

Comments on this clonotype: Its antigen remains undetermined. No qualities accompany the bases; no much larger clone lies one base away.

The V end loses 3 bases and the J end loses 1 base, and a stretch of 13 bases separates them. The CDR3 covers 16 residues, taking in both the cysteine and the phenylalanine. Of the read, only the CDR3 DNA is kept; its 48 bases are in frame from base 1. Specimen: CD4+ T cells from blood, cultured in vitro. The sequence came from a human donor who had recovered from COVID-19. The rearrangement joined TRBV12-3 or TRBV12-4 to TRBJ2-1; perhaps TRBD2 is the D gene, with 7 bases matching. The CDR3 region: CASSFRGGVSYNEQFF. The nucleotides are TGTGCCAGCAGTTTTAGGGGGGGAGTATCCTACAATGAGCAGTTCTTC.